One sample yielded the 20 T cell receptor beta chains listed below, sequenced in a study of CD8 T cells in ankylosing spondylitis. TCRdb itself ran the 5' RACE reads through MiXCR, one entry per CDR3 protein. The data show 250,000 to 300,000 distinct CDR3 sequences, 15% to 25% seen once. Sequenced input: blood, either unsorted or a sorted T cell fraction (not recorded which). The receptors were sampled from a male donor with ankylosing spondylitis or in good health (not recorded which).

This clonotype was detected once. Being one base from a much bigger clone, this may be a read error. Lacking the conserved final phenylalanine or tryptophan, this CDR3 likely reflects a read error. The chain links TRBV20-1 to TRBJ2-3, with 8 bases that match TRBD2. CDR3 size: 16 residues. Trimming at V came to 0 bases and at J to 2 bases, leaving 7 bases not matched to a gene. CDR1 is DFQATT, CDR2 SNEGSKA, per germline (reference sequence). The CDR3 DNA follows: TGCAGTGCTAGAGAATTTTTAGCGGGGTACACAGATACGCAGTATTCT. Protein sequence: CSAREFLAGYTDTQYS.

The V call is TRBV12-3 or TRBV12-4, the J call TRBJ2-1, with 9 bases aligning to TRBD1. CDR3 length: 13 amino acids. V lost 6 bases and J lost 10; bases outside the gene matches: 7. CDR3 sequence (DNA): TGTGCCAGCAGCACTGGGACAGGGTGGGAGCAGTTCTTC. It is translated as CASSTGTGWEQFF.

At least ten counts were recorded for this clonotype. The chain carries TRBV24-1 and TRBJ2-1, with D possibly being TRBD1 (6 bases). Trimming left V 3 bases short and J 0 bases short, with 14 bases between. There are 17 residues in the CDR3. Looked up from germline, CDR1 is KGHDR and CDR2 is SFDVKD. The CDR3, as DNA: TGTGCCACCAGTGATAGGACAGTCCCGAGCTCCTACAATGAGCAGTTCTTC. This codes for CATSDRTVPSSYNEQFF.

This chain connects TRBV5-1 to TRBJ2-1; 8 bases align to TRBD2. Germline assignment: CDR1 SGHRS and CDR2 YFSETQ. This CDR3 comprises 15 residues. Trimming at V came to 4 bases and at J to 8 bases, leaving 11 bases not matched to a gene. The CDR3 coding sequence is TGCGCCAGCAGCCCGGATCCGGGACTAGACGATGAGCAGTTCTTC. This sequence encodes CASSPDPGLDDEQFF.

This sequence joins TRBV5-1 and TRBJ1-1; tentative D call: TRBD1 (6 bases). The CDR3 consists of 16 residues. CDR1 SGHRS and CDR2 YFSETQ come from the germline V gene. V shed 7 bases and J shed 0 bases, with 19 bases lying between them. This CDR3 is CASSQGITGMNTEAFF. CDR3 DNA: TGCGCCAGCTCCCAAGGGATAACAGGGATGAACACTGAAGCTTTCTTT.

This clonotype has a handful of counts. The CDR3 DNA follows: TGCAGTGCTAGACCCCCGGGACAGGGGATCTCTAATGAAAAACTGTTTTTT. It encodes CSARPPGQGISNEKLFF. The chain carries TRBV20-1 and TRBJ1-4; the match to TRBD1 covers 10 bases. V gave up 2 bases and J gave up 3 bases; unmatched junction bases: 9. Germline V gene sequence: CDR1 DFQATT, CDR2 SNEGSKA (reference sequence). The CDR3 has 17 amino acids.

The V call is TRBV11-2, the J call TRBJ2-1, with TRBD2 matching 7 bases. J lost 2 bases, V lost 6 bases, and 7 bases had no gene match. The CDR3 runs to 15 residues. Germline V lookup: CDR1 SGHAT, CDR2 FQNNGV. CDR3 protein: CASSHLAVAYNEQFF. The CDR3 bases are TGTGCCAGCAGTCATCTAGCGGTGGCCTACAATGAGCAGTTCTTC.

The chain carries TRBV7-2 and TRBJ1-4, with D possibly TRBD1 on 5 matching bases. CDR3 length: 16 amino acids. CDR1 SGHTA and CDR2 FQGNSA come from the germline V gene. V gave up 1 base and J gave up 3 bases, with 12 bases separating them. The CDR3: CASSLGRDLSNEKLFF. CDR3 DNA: TGTGCCAGCAGCTTAGGCAGGGACTTATCTAATGAAAAACTGTTTTTT.

The rearrangement uses TRBV20-1 and TRBJ1-4, with D tentatively TRBD1 (5 bases). CDR1 is DFQATT and CDR2 is SNEGSKA in the germline V gene (reference sequence). V shed 3 bases and J shed 8 bases, with 19 bases lying between them. The CDR3 totals 15 residues. DNA for the CDR3: TGCAGTGCTAGGGAACAGGACGACTGGGAGGAAAAACTGTTTTTT. Its protein is CSAREQDDWEEKLFF.

The table lists this clonotype with a count of one. A much larger clone sits a single nucleotide away, making a read error possible. In this CDR3 the conserved last residue, phenylalanine or tryptophan, is missing, so a read error is likely. This chain links TRBV5-1 with TRBJ2-3; D not certain. The CDR3 runs 14 residues. V lost 2 bases, J lost 0 bases, and 7 bases lay in between. Germline V gene data show CDR1 as SGHRS and CDR2 as YFSETQ. The CDR3 sequence is CASSFQVSTDTQYY. CDR3 bases: TGCGCCAGCAGCTTTCAGGTCAGCACAGATACGCAGTATTAT.

This clonotype was counted a few times. V usage is TRBV20-1 and J usage is TRBJ1-1, with a possible D match to TRBD1 (6 bases). Trimming pared 6 bases from V and 1 base from J, leaving 15 bases between. The CDR3 contains 14 residues. Germline CDR1 reads DFQATT; CDR2 reads SNEGSKA (reference sequence). The chain's CDR3 is CSAHRGWGNTEAFF. As DNA, the CDR3 is TGCAGTGCCCATAGGGGGTGGGGGAACACTGAAGCTTTCTTT.

This clonotype occurred a few times. The V call is TRBV27, the J call TRBJ2-1; the D gene is possibly TRBD2 (5 bases). CDR1 is MNHEY and CDR2 is SMNVEV in the germline V gene (reference sequence). CDR3 length equals 13 residues. V lost 7 bases, J lost 7 bases, and 14 bases lay in between. The CDR3 spells CASKATAVNEQFF. The CDR3 DNA reads TGTGCCAGCAAGGCCACAGCGGTAAATGAGCAGTTCTTC.

V is TRBV24-1 and J is TRBJ2-5; a possible D gene is TRBD2 (5 bases). Germline V gene lookup returns CDR1 KGHDR and CDR2 SFDVKD. This CDR3 has 14 amino acids. With 1 base removed from V and 3 bases from J, the gap between germline ends came to 8 bases. The chain's CDR3 is CATSDFGEKETQYF. CDR3 bases: TGTGCCACCAGTGATTTCGGGGAGAAAGAGACCCAGTACTTC.

The CDR3 bases are TGCAGCCCCGGTTTGGTCGGCAACTATGGCTACACCTTC. Its translation is CSPGLVGNYGYTF. This chain uses TRBV29-1 with TRBJ1-2; no clear D gene. Trimming removed 8 bases from V and 2 bases from J, with 15 bases in between. CDR3 length: 13 residues. CDR1 and CDR2 (germline): SQVTM, ANQGSEA.

In its sample, this clonotype was seen many times. This chain connects TRBV20-1 to TRBJ1-2, with D uncertain. The V gene lost 6 bases and the J gene lost 4 bases, with 15 bases spanning the gap. The germline gives CDR1 DFQATT, CDR2 SNEGSKA (reference sequence). This CDR3 region has 13 residues. The CDR3 coding sequence is TGCAGTGCCCCGGACTTGGCCTCCTATGGCTACACCTTC. It specifies CSAPDLASYGYTF.

This clonotype was found many times. The CDR3 loop is CASSHLPPRGRNTEAFF. In DNA, the CDR3 is TGTGCCAGCAGTCACCTCCCGCCCCGGGGTCGGAACACTGAAGCTTTCTTT. The rearrangement joins TRBV12-3 or TRBV12-4 to TRBJ1-1; D is undetermined. The CDR3 length is 17 residues. Trimming removed 5 bases at V and 1 base at J, with 20 bases between.

V usage is TRBV9 and J usage is TRBJ1-5; D is unclear. The length of the CDR3 is 14 residues. Per the germline V gene, CDR1 is SGDLS and CDR2 is YYNGEE. The ends were cut back, 3 bases at V and 3 bases at J, with 10 bases in the middle. The CDR3 DNA reads as TGTGCCAGCAGCGCCGGGCCCCCCAATCAGCCCCAGCATTTT. Its protein product is CASSAGPPNQPQHF.

CDR3 in amino acids: CASSERGVGPEQFF. As DNA, the CDR3 is TGTGCCAGCAGTGAGAGAGGGGTAGGGCCGGAGCAGTTCTTC. The chain employs TRBV2 and TRBJ2-1, with D tentatively TRBD1 or TRBD2 (5 bases each). Germline CDR1 and CDR2: SNHLY and FYNNEI. This CDR3 contains 14 residues. V shed 3 bases and J shed 10 bases, with 16 bases lying between them.

A remark on this clonotype: Sequence at one end of the junction differs from germline and may be a read error. This chain connects TRBV5-1 to TRBJ1-2; D gene uncertain. The CDR3 is 16 amino acids. CDR1 is SGHRS, CDR2 YFSETQ, per germline. DNA for the CDR3: TGCGCCAGCAGCTCGGGCCTTCGAGAGGGATACTATGACTACACCTTC. The encoded protein is CASSSGLREGYYDYTF.

The rearrangement uses TRBV5-1 and TRBJ2-1; no clear D gene. From germline, CDR1 is SGHRS and CDR2 YFSETQ. This CDR3 is 13 amino acids long. The ends were cut back, 5 bases at V and 4 bases at J, with 10 bases in the middle. The CDR3, as DNA: TGCGCCAGCAGGCCGGCCTTATACAATGAGCAGTTCTTC. Protein product: CASRPALYNEQFF. Filled out from reference TRBV5-1 and TRBJ2-1, the complete variable domain reads KAGVTQTPRYLIKTRGQQVTLSCSPISGHRSVSWYQQTPGQGLQFLFEYFSETQRNKGNFPGRFSGRQFSNSRSEMNVSTLELGDSALYLCASRPALYNEQFFGPGTRLTVL.